Sequencing of this T cell receptor (beta chain) was carried out in a study of blood T cell repertoires in COVID-19. Study overall: Whether acute or convalescent, the COVID-19 samples came from the United States, Italy and Spain. The cDNA or gDNA used as material had been derived from T cells, B-cell-depleted T cells, or PBMCs.

From germline, CDR1 is LGHDT and CDR2 YNNKEL (reference sequence). CDR3 size: 13 residues. Trimming removed 1 base from V and 5 bases from J, with 8 bases in between. In the authors' workflow: Reference gene primer amplification gave estimated nucleated cell counts. Assay: immunoSEQ multiplex PCR; the TCRdb copy retains only in-frame clones and omits some. V and J calls and clone size are as listed in that table; D and trimming were resolved from the DNA. This repertoire shows over 70,000 clones, about 72% found once; its top ten account for roughly 15%. The sample consisted of peripheral blood. The TCR was taken from a man between 65 and 85 years old with active or convalescent COVID-19. V and J are TRBV3-1 (or the pseudogene TRBV3-2) and TRBJ1-1; D not resolved. CDR3 DNA sequence: TGTGCCAGCAGCCAAGTTGAGGGAACTGAAGCTTTCTTT. Its protein is CASSQVEGTEAFF.